The 32 T cell receptor beta chains in this list originate from one sample, sequenced in a study of blood T cell repertoires in COVID-19. Generated by immunoSEQ multiplex PCR, the TCRdb table keeps only in-frame clones and is missing some. This sample yields roughly 260,000 clones, of which approximately 92% are seen a single time; 2.6% belongs to the top ten. Specimen: peripheral blood. These receptor sequences come from a person in their late teens or twenties with COVID-19, enrolled during active disease.

V gene TRBV11-3 combines with J gene TRBJ2-1; 8 positions agree with TRBD2. CDR1 and CDR2 (germline): SGHNT, YENEEA. Trimming removed 1 base from V and 9 bases from J; junction bases left unmatched: 5. This CDR3 has 14 amino acids. The CDR3 bases are TGTGCCAGCAGCTTAGTGTTCGGGGGGGGTGAGCAGTTCTTC. This translates into CASSLVFGGGEQFF.

The chain employs TRBV6-6 and TRBJ1-5; D call uncertain. V shed 2 bases and J shed 3 bases, with 8 bases lying between them. The CDR3 extends over 14 amino acids. Germline V gene data show CDR1 as MNHNY and CDR2 as SVGAGI (reference sequence). The CDR3 here is CASSYQEDNQPQHF. The CDR3 DNA follows: TGTGCCAGCAGTTACCAGGAGGACAATCAGCCCCAGCATTTT.

The chain carries TRBV21-1 and TRBJ2-1; no DNA check was done on the table's D call, TRBD2. TRBV21-1 is designated a pseudogene. The CDR3 contains 14 residues. The CDR3 DNA follows: TGTGCCAGCAGCAAACAGGGGAGGGTCAATGAGCAGTTCTTC. Its protein product is CASSKQGRVNEQFF.

The CDR3 here is CASSPRGAGANVLTF. In DNA form, the CDR3 reads TGTGCCAGCAGCCCTCGGGGGGCAGGGGCCAACGTCCTGACTTTC. The V and J genes are TRBV14 and TRBJ2-6; weak D call: TRBD2 (7 bases). The CDR3 spans 15 residues. V was trimmed by 4 bases and J by 4 bases, leaving 11 bases between them. Germline V gene sequence: CDR1 SGHDN, CDR2 FVKESK.

This clone was found once. The V and J genes are TRBV11-2 and TRBJ2-3; weak D call: TRBD2 (6 bases). The CDR3 length is 15 residues. Germline V gene sequence: CDR1 SGHAT, CDR2 FQNNGV. V gave up 1 base and J gave up 4 bases, with 12 bases separating them. CDR3 protein: CASSLGRDSADTQYF. The CDR3 DNA reads TGTGCCAGCAGCTTAGGGCGGGACTCCGCAGATACGCAGTATTTT.

This clone was counted a single time. This sequence joins TRBV6-2 or TRBV6-3 and TRBJ2-1; 14 bases are shared with TRBD2. From germline, CDR1 is MNHEY and CDR2 SVGEGT. V shed 4 bases, J shed 7 bases, and the junction held 12 bases outside the gene matches. This CDR3 has 18 residues. CDR3 sequence (DNA): TGTGCCAGCAGTTCGTGGGGGACTAGCGGGAGTTTAGGGAATGAGCAGTTCTTC. It translates to CASSSWGTSGSLGNEQFF.

The chain joins TRBV30 to TRBJ1-4; D ambiguous. CDR3 length equals 13 residues. Germline V CDR1 and CDR2: GTSNPN, SVGIG (reference sequence). Trimming stripped 5 bases from V and 2 bases from J, with 9 bases between. CDR3: CAWEGATNEKLFF. Written as DNA, the CDR3 is TGTGCCTGGGAGGGAGCGACTAATGAAAAACTGTTTTTT. The whole variable domain, filled in from reference TRBV30 and TRBJ1-4, reads SQTIHQWPATLVQPVGSPLSLECTVEGTSNPNLYWYRQAAGRGLQLLFYSVGIGQISSEVPQNLSASRPQDRQFILSSKKLLLSDSGFYLCAWEGATNEKLFFGSGTQLSVL.

The chain links TRBV19 to TRBJ1-5, with D possibly TRBD1 on 5 matching bases. There are 14 residues in the CDR3. Germline CDR1 LNHDA, CDR2 SQIVND (reference sequence). Trimming left V 4 bases short and J 1 base short, with 8 bases between. CDR3 in amino acids: CASSTTGSNQPQHF. For the CDR3, the DNA is TGTGCCAGTAGTACCACAGGAAGCAATCAGCCCCAGCATTTT.

CDR3 bases: TGTGCCAGCAGCCTAGGACTAGCGGGGGAAGCAAGAAGCACAGATACGCAGTATTTT. Translation: CASSLGLAGEARSTDTQYF. This chain links TRBV14 with TRBJ2-3; 13 bases map to TRBD2. Germline CDR1 and CDR2: SGHDN and FVKESK. V lost 4 bases, J lost 0 bases, and 10 bases stayed unmatched. The CDR3 runs to 19 residues. The full variable domain, its missing parts supplied by reference TRBV14 and TRBJ2-3, is EAGVTQFPSHSVIEKGQTVTLRCDPISGHDNLYWYRRVMGKEIKFLLHFVKESKQDESGMPNNRFLAERTGGTYSTLKVQPAELEDSGVYFCASSLGLAGEARSTDTQYFGPGTRLTVL.

The rearrangement links TRBV24-1 to TRBJ1-1, with TRBD1 identical over 10 bases. Germline CDR1 is KGHDR and CDR2 is SFDVKD. The CDR3 totals 16 residues. J was trimmed by 5 bases and V by 9 bases; bases with no gene match: 14. CDR3 coding DNA: TGTGCCACCCATTTGTGGGACAGGGGAGACTGGACTGAAGCTTTCTTT. Encoded protein: CATHLWDRGDWTEAFF.

The chain combines TRBV30 with TRBJ1-6, with 8 bases that match TRBD1. Germline V gene data show CDR1 as GTSNPN and CDR2 as SVGIG (reference sequence). The V and J ends lost 0 bases and 9 bases, in that order; junction bases with no gene match: 4. This CDR3 has 14 amino acids. The CDR3 DNA reads TGTGCCTGGAGTGTAGACAGGGGTGGTTCACCCCTCCACTTT. Its translation is CAWSVDRGGSPLHF.

This clone was seen only once. The chain has TRBV5-1 and TRBJ2-3, with TRBD1 as a possible D gene (5 bases). CDR1 and CDR2 (germline): SGHRS, YFSETQ. Trimming left V 0 bases short and J 7 bases short, with 12 bases between. The CDR3 runs 14 residues. Here the CDR3 DNA reads TGCGCCAGCAGCTTGGAGGGGCCTTTATATACGCAGTATTTT. It is translated as CASSLEGPLYTQYF.

This rearrangement joins TRBV7-2 to TRBJ1-4; D unresolved. Germline CDR1 is SGHTA and CDR2 is FQGNSA. The length of the CDR3 is 14 residues. Trimming pared 6 bases from V and 4 bases from J, leaving 12 bases between. As DNA, the CDR3 is TGTGCCAGCAGTCCCCAGACACTTAATGAAAAACTGTTTTTT. Translating it yields CASSPQTLNEKLFF.

Notes on this clone: Other DNA sequences from this sample encode an identical CDR3 as well. The chain uses TRBV9 and TRBJ2-7; TRBD1 might be the D (6 bases). V gave up 0 bases and J gave up 3 bases, with 10 bases separating them. Germline V lookup: CDR1 SGDLS, CDR2 YYNGEE. This CDR3 region has 14 residues. CDR3 in amino acids: CASSVAAGVYEQYF. The CDR3 coding sequence is TGTGCCAGCAGCGTAGCTGCAGGGGTCTACGAGCAGTACTTC.

The chain couples TRBV6-2 or TRBV6-3 to TRBJ2-2, with D possibly TRBD1 on 5 matching bases. CDR1 and CDR2 from the germline V gene are MNHEY and SVGEGT. Trimming pared 2 bases from V and 3 bases from J, leaving 7 bases between. The CDR3 spans 14 residues. The CDR3: CASSYDSYTGELFF. The CDR3 DNA follows: TGTGCCAGCAGTTACGACAGTTACACCGGGGAGCTGTTTTTT.

This chain joins TRBV5-1 and TRBJ2-7; D is perhaps TRBD1 (5 bases). Trimming shortened V by 3 bases and J by 0 bases, and 10 bases separated the two germline ends. Germline V gene sequence: CDR1 SGHRS, CDR2 YFSETQ. The CDR3 length is 14 residues. The CDR3 region is CASSSDITSYEQYF. CDR3 in DNA: TGCGCCAGCAGCTCGGACATTACCTCCTACGAGCAGTACTTC.

As to this clone: Other DNA sequences in this sample translate to the same CDR3. The rearrangement links TRBV12-3 or TRBV12-4 to TRBJ1-2, with D perhaps matching TRBD1 (6 bases). Deletions cut 1 base from V and 5 bases from J, with 8 bases between. The CDR3 is 13 residues long. The CDR3 region has the DNA TGTGCCAGCAGTTTAGGGCAGGGGTATGGCTACACCTTC. Translation gives CASSLGQGYGYTF.

The V call is TRBV7-9, the J call TRBJ1-6, with TRBD1 identical over 8 bases. This CDR3 is built from 17 residues. Germline loops: CDR1 SEHNR, CDR2 FQNEAQ (reference sequence). V shed 5 bases, J shed 6 bases, and the junction held 12 bases outside the gene matches. CDR3 nucleotides: TGTGCCAGCAGCGTTGGGCTGACGACAGGGGTTAATTCACCCCTCCACTTT. Translated, it gives CASSVGLTTGVNSPLHF.

The chain employs TRBV6-5 and TRBJ2-5, with TRBD1 as a possible D gene (7 bases). From germline, CDR1 is MNHEY and CDR2 SVGAGI. CDR3 size: 14 residues. The V end lost 6 bases, the J end lost 2 bases, and 13 bases lay between the germline ends. This CDR3 is CASSRRGRQETQYF. CDR3 DNA: TGTGCCAGCAGCCGGAGGGGGCGTCAAGAGACCCAGTACTTC.

This chain joins TRBV3-1 (or the pseudogene TRBV3-2) and TRBJ2-1, with 12 bases fitting TRBD1. Germline-derived CDR1 and CDR2 are LGHDT and YNNKEL (reference sequence). The V segment lost 3 bases and the J segment 6 bases; nucleotides outside the gene matches: 3. CDR3 length equals 15 residues. CDR3 coding DNA: TGTGCCAGCAGCCAGGGACAGGGGGCTGGCAATGAGCAGTTCTTC. Translating gives CASSQGQGAGNEQFF.

This clone was recorded a few times. The chain recombines TRBV29-1 with TRBJ2-2; tentatively, D is TRBD1 (6 bases). Germline values: CDR1 SQVTM, CDR2 ANQGSEA. This CDR3 comprises 14 residues. CDR3 nucleotide sequence: TGCAGTTGTCAGGGGATTGCTAACACCGGGGAGCTGTTTTTT. This sequence encodes CSCQGIANTGELFF.

This chain links TRBV7-2 with TRBJ1-1; no definite D call. V dropped 5 bases and J dropped 2 bases, with 9 bases sitting between them. This CDR3 spans 13 amino acids. Germline V gives CDR1 SGHTA, CDR2 FQGNSA. The DNA of the CDR3 is TGTGCCAGCAGCCCAACAGCTAACACTGAAGCTTTCTTT. It specifies CASSPTANTEAFF.

The V call is TRBV25-1, the J call TRBJ1-5, with 7 bases lining up with TRBD1. The J segment lost 1 base and the V segment lost 4 bases, leaving 4 bases of the junction unmatched. CDR3 length equals 15 residues. Germline lookup yields CDR1 MGHDK and CDR2 SYGVNS. As DNA, the CDR3 is TGTGCCAGCAGTGGTCCCAGGGGGAGCAATCAGCCCCAGCATTTT. As protein: CASSGPRGSNQPQHF.

The rearrangement uses TRBV10-3 and TRBJ2-2, with 9 bases identical to TRBD2. From germline, CDR1 is ENHRY and CDR2 SYGVKD. V was pared by 2 bases and J by 6 bases, with 10 bases of the junction left unmatched. The CDR3 has 17 residues. The CDR3 sequence is CAISEKGRREGPGELFF. The CDR3 coding sequence is TGTGCCATCAGTGAGAAGGGAAGGCGGGAGGGCCCCGGGGAGCTGTTTTTT.

The chain employs TRBV10-1 and TRBJ2-1; 10 bases fit TRBD2. CDR1 WNHNN and CDR2 SYGVQD come from the germline V gene (reference sequence). There are 16 residues in the CDR3. Germline trimming cut 2 bases from V and 8 bases from J; bases unmatched to any gene: 9. CDR3 loop: CASSEETGLAVDEQFF. Written as DNA, the CDR3 is TGCGCCAGCAGTGAGGAGACCGGACTAGCGGTTGATGAGCAGTTCTTC.

V and J are TRBV6-5 and TRBJ2-5; a possible D gene is TRBD2 (5 bases). The germline CDR1 and CDR2 sequences are MNHEY and SVGAGI. This CDR3 spans 16 amino acids. The V end lost 0 bases, the J end lost 5 bases, and 16 bases lay between the germline ends. The CDR3 spells CASSYSFAPSGETQYF. CDR3 nucleotide sequence: TGTGCCAGCAGTTACTCGTTCGCTCCTTCGGGGGAGACCCAGTACTTC.

This CDR3 reads CASSYQDSYNEQFF. The CDR3 region has the DNA TGTGCCAGCAGTTACCAGGACAGCTACAATGAGCAGTTCTTC. The J gene is TRBJ2-1, the V gene TRBV6-5; D is possibly TRBD1 (6 bases). Germline V gene data show CDR1 as MNHEY and CDR2 as SVGAGI. Trimming removed 2 bases at V and 3 bases at J, with 8 bases between. The CDR3 consists of 14 residues.

V and J are TRBV18 and TRBJ2-3, with unresolved D. Germline loops: CDR1 KGHSH, CDR2 LQKENI. This CDR3 region has 16 residues. V was trimmed by 3 bases and J by 1 base, leaving 14 bases between them. The CDR3 reads CASSPNRLLGTDTQYF. The DNA for the CDR3 is TGTGCCAGCTCACCTAACCGACTCCTTGGCACAGATACGCAGTATTTT. Looking up the rest from reference TRBV18 and TRBJ2-3 gives the full variable domain: NAGVMQNPRHLVRRRGQEARLRCSPMKGHSHVYWYRQLPEEGLKFMVYLQKENIIDESGMPKERFSAEFPKEGPSILRIQQVVRGDSAAYFCASSPNRLLGTDTQYFGPGTRLTVL.

The chain employs TRBV18 and TRBJ1-2, with D perhaps TRBD1 (5 bases). This CDR3 contains 13 residues. The V gene lost 2 bases and the J gene lost 7 bases, with 11 bases spanning the gap. CDR1 is KGHSH, CDR2 LQKENI, per germline. The DNA for the CDR3 is TGTGCCAGCTCACCAGACAGACTGAGTGGCTACACCTTC. Amino acids: CASSPDRLSGYTF. The entire variable domain, with the rest obtained from reference TRBV18 and TRBJ1-2, is as follows: NAGVMQNPRHLVRRRGQEARLRCSPMKGHSHVYWYRQLPEEGLKFMVYLQKENIIDESGMPKERFSAEFPKEGPSILRIQQVVRGDSAAYFCASSPDRLSGYTFGSGTRLTVV.

The rearrangement links TRBV7-8 to TRBJ2-7; 8 nucleotides line up with TRBD2. CDR3 size: 15 residues. With V trimmed by 1 base and J by 2 bases, 4 bases remained unmatched. Germline CDR1 reads SGHVS; CDR2 reads FQNEAQ. The CDR3 region has the DNA TGTGCCAGCAGCTTAGAACTAGCGGTAGCCTACGAGCAGTACTTC. This sequence encodes CASSLELAVAYEQYF.

This clone was observed once. The chain combines TRBV20-1 with TRBJ2-1; 12 positions match TRBD2. With 3 bases clipped from V and 6 bases from J, the junction kept 6 bases outside the gene matches. CDR1 is DFQATT, CDR2 SNEGSKA, per germline (reference sequence). The CDR3 length is 15 residues. The CDR3 here is CSASSSGRAGNEQFF. The CDR3 DNA is TGCAGTGCTAGTTCTAGCGGGAGGGCCGGCAATGAGCAGTTCTTC.

This rearrangement joins TRBV28 to TRBJ1-1; D call uncertain. The germline CDR1 and CDR2 sequences are MDHEN and SYDVKM. V was cut by 5 bases and J by 3 bases, with 13 bases left in between. The CDR3 extends over 14 amino acids. The CDR3 sequence is CASSPPNIYTEAFF. The CDR3, as DNA: TGTGCCAGCAGTCCCCCGAACATTTACACTGAAGCTTTCTTT.